The 10 T cell receptor beta chains listed next were all sequenced from one sample in a study of T-cell reconstitution after alpha-beta-depleted transplantation in children. Researchers prepared the TCRbeta library using unique molecular identifiers, the study reports. MiXCR, run by TCRdb on the PCR reads, gives a single entry per CDR3 protein. Of about a million distinct CDR3 sequences listed, around 30% are singletons. The sequenced sample was PBMCs, mostly from graft donor cells, obtained 360 days after TCRalphabeta/CD19-depleted stem cell transplant. These receptors all come from a boy in the first two years of life who had a stem cell transplant for SCID, so the T cells may come from the graft donor.

This clonotype was seen more than once but under ten times. This chain joins TRBV12-3 or TRBV12-4 and TRBJ1-6, with 7 bases identical to TRBD1. Unmatched junction bases numbered 6, after V lost 6 bases and J lost 7 bases. This CDR3 has 14 amino acids. CDR3: CASRRQGLNSPLHF. Here the CDR3 DNA reads TGTGCCAGCAGAAGACAGGGCCTGAATTCACCCCTCCACTTT.

In its sample, this clonotype was seen once. The chain couples TRBV20-1 to TRBJ1-1, with a tentative D call TRBD1 (5 bases). Trimming stripped 7 bases from V and 2 bases from J, with 14 bases between. This CDR3 spans 13 amino acids. Per the germline V gene, CDR1 is DFQATT and CDR2 is SNEGSKA (reference sequence). In nucleotides, the CDR3 is TGCAGTGTGGGGGGTAGAGGAAACACTGAAGCTTTCTTT. Encoded protein: CSVGGRGNTEAFF.

The J gene is TRBJ2-2, the V gene TRBV5-1; D is undetermined. Per the germline V gene, CDR1 is SGHRS and CDR2 is YFSETQ. Trimming left V 3 bases short and J 1 base short, with 13 bases between. CDR3 length: 16 residues. The CDR3 bases are TGCGCCAGCAGCTGGGATCAGACCGTGAACACCGGGGAGCTGTTTTTT. Its protein product is CASSWDQTVNTGELFF.

This clonotype has just a few counts. V usage is TRBV18 and J usage is TRBJ2-7; D not resolved. The CDR3 contains 15 residues. V shed 3 bases and J shed 2 bases, with 14 bases lying between them. Looked up from germline, CDR1 is KGHSH and CDR2 is LQKENI. The CDR3 sequence: CASSPEPFGPYEQYF. The CDR3 region has the DNA TGTGCCAGCTCACCCGAGCCATTTGGTCCCTACGAGCAGTACTTC.

This sequence joins TRBV28 and TRBJ2-5; 8 bases fit TRBD1. The germline V gene has CDR1 MDHEN and CDR2 SYDVKM. J was trimmed by 7 bases and V by 8 bases; bases with no gene match: 18. The CDR3 contains 16 residues. In DNA, the CDR3 is TGTGCCAGCCCTCCCTCGAGACAGGGGCCCGACGGGACCCAGTACTTC. Protein: CASPPSRQGPDGTQYF.

The CDR3 DNA is TGTGCCAGCAGTACCGACGGATTGAGAGGCTACACCTTC. Its translation: CASSTDGLRGYTF. The rearrangement links TRBV6-2 or TRBV6-3 to TRBJ1-2; no firm D call. Germline lookup yields CDR1 MNHEY and CDR2 SVGEGT. Trimming took 5 bases from V and 8 from J, leaving 15 bases between them. The CDR3 is made up of 13 amino acids.

This rearrangement joins TRBV5-6 to TRBJ1-1; perhaps TRBD1 as D (6 bases). Germline V CDR1 and CDR2: SGHDT, YYEEEE. This CDR3 has 16 amino acids. Trimming took 1 base from V and 6 from J, leaving 19 bases between them. Here the CDR3 reads CASSLRVTGPLPEAFF. DNA of the CDR3: TGTGCCAGCAGCTTGCGGGTAACAGGGCCGCTCCCTGAAGCTTTCTTT.

This clonotype has only a few counts. The chain couples TRBV7-8 to TRBJ2-2; D ambiguous. This CDR3 has 15 residues. Trimming stripped 2 bases from V and 4 bases from J, with 11 bases between. Germline CDR1 is SGHVS and CDR2 is FQNEAQ. CDR3 sequence (DNA): TGTGCCAGCAGCTTAAGAACGACACTCACCGGGGAGCTGTTTTTT. Encoded protein: CASSLRTTLTGELFF.

The genes are TRBV12-3 or TRBV12-4 and TRBJ1-4; 7 bases match TRBD1. CDR3 length: 15 residues. The V segment lost 4 bases and the J segment 5 bases; nucleotides outside the gene matches: 7. The CDR3 nucleotides are TGTGCCAGCAGTTCCACAGGGGTGACGAATGAAAAACTGTTTTTT. It encodes CASSSTGVTNEKLFF.

This clonotype was found many times. The J gene is TRBJ2-7, the V gene TRBV7-8; a weak D match, TRBD2 (6 bases). This CDR3 has 18 amino acids. The germline gives CDR1 SGHVS, CDR2 FQNEAQ. Between the trimmed V and J ends, which lost 0 bases and 3 bases, there was a span of 21 bases. For the CDR3, the DNA is TGTGCCAGCAGCTTAGCTTTAATAGGAGGGAGTCTCGGCTACGAGCAGTACTTC. It yields the protein CASSLALIGGSLGYEQYF.